This T cell receptor beta chain was profiled in a study of blood T cell repertoires in COVID-19. Study summary: Collection of acute and convalescent COVID-19 samples took place in the United States, Italy and Spain. PBMCs, B-cell-depleted T cells, or T cells were the source of the cDNA or gDNA that made up the material.

Looked up from germline, CDR1 is MGHRA and CDR2 is YSYEKL. The V end was cut by 8 bases, the J end by 2 bases, with 16 bases between. CDR3 length: 16 residues. Per the original methods: Estimated nucleated cell counts came from reference gene primer amplification. This table comes from immunoSEQ multiplex PCR, and its TCRdb copy is limited to in-frame clones, with some not included. V, J and clone size derive from that table, while D and trimming were established from the DNA sequence. The sample records about 210,000 clones, 80% being singletons. The clonotype was recovered from a man in his 60s with acute or convalescent COVID-19. The chain uses TRBV4-1 and TRBJ1-6; D may be TRBD1 (6 bases). Material for sequencing was peripheral blood. The CDR3 loop is CASASGGATYNSPLHF. The CDR3 DNA is TGCGCCAGCGCCAGTGGGGGCGCGACCTATAATTCACCCCTCCACTTT.